This T cell receptor (beta chain) originates from a study of TIL therapy for anti-PD-1-resistant metastatic lung cancer. Study overall: Progressing patients received lymphodepletion, expanded TIL infusion and IL-2.

Time point defined: pre-treatment sample, taken before nivolumab and TIL therapy. V was shortened by 4 bases and J by 4 bases, with 13 bases between the two germline ends. The CDR3 runs to 14 residues. Germline V lookup: CDR1 SNHLY, CDR2 FYNNEI. Only one count was recorded for this clone. Sequencing used immunoSEQ v3. Repertoires were generated with immunoSEQ multiplex PCR, while TCRdb's copy carries only in-frame clones and drops some. The sample lists about 21,000 clones, 60% to 80% occurring once. The V gene is TRBV2, the J gene TRBJ1-2; D is uncertain. Sequencing used blood, obtained at baseline. The clonotype was recovered from a person between 30 and 80 years old with non-small cell lung cancer. The CDR3 here is CASSAGSDFYGYTF. The CDR3 DNA is TGTGCCAGCAGTGCGGGCAGTGACTTCTATGGCTACACCTTC.